The T cell receptor (beta chain) under discussion was sequenced for a study of T cells in Graves' hyperthyroidism and ophthalmopathy. This clonotype was seen a handful of times. The antigen is not known. Study-level points and caveats: Most thyroid-expanded clonotypes above 0.001 were also found in blood.

Reasons for excluding patients were uncontrolled infection, other autoimmune disease, pregnancy or lactation. On the basis of clinical symptoms, serum thyroxine and TRAb, thyroid ultrasound and orbital computed tomography, diagnoses were made. Template material for amplifying TCR beta CDR3 regions consisted of RNA transcripts. HTBI primers were used for first-round RT-PCR of the TCR CDR3. TCRdb called the multiplex PCR reads again in MiXCR, with one record for every CDR3 protein. The sample lists around 530,000 distinct CDR3 sequences; over 15% were seen once. The clonotype was recovered from a woman aged 18-29 years with Graves' ophthalmopathy. The sequenced sample was blood.

As DNA, the CDR3 is TGTGCCAGTAGTATAGGAGGATCGGGTCAGCCCCAGCATTTT. Its protein product is CASSIGGSGQPQHF. The V and J genes are TRBV19 and TRBJ1-5; no clear D. With 1 base removed from V and 6 bases from J, the gap between germline ends came to 10 bases. CDR1 LNHDA and CDR2 SQIVND come from the germline V gene (reference sequence). This CDR3 is built from 14 residues.